What follows describes a single TCR beta chain. The antigen remains unidentified. This record comes from a study of neurological immune-mediated disorders. The unsorted libraries were produced from 2 million PBMCs held at -80 C. The CDR3 totals 12 residues. V dropped 8 bases and J dropped 2 bases, with 9 bases sitting between them. MiXCR, run by TCRdb on the 5' RACE reads, gives a single entry per CDR3 protein. Among roughly 100,000 distinct CDR3 sequences, approximately 3.3% were seen once, and the ten largest hold 5% to 6.5%. Overall study findings and caveats: Repertoires from 18 of 34 multiple sclerosis patients grouped phylogenetically into a related-CDR3 cluster, suggesting a possible signature. The study found no CDR3 amino acid sequences shared by expanded clones across subjects, suggesting private repertoires in all groups.

The material sequenced was PBMCs. The sequence was obtained from a woman aged 18-29 years with multiple sclerosis. The J gene is TRBJ1-1, the V gene TRBV12-3 or TRBV12-4; no reliable D call. CDR3 residues: CASCISNTEAFF. CDR3 bases: TGTGCCAGCTGCATTTCCAACACTGAAGCTTTCTTT.